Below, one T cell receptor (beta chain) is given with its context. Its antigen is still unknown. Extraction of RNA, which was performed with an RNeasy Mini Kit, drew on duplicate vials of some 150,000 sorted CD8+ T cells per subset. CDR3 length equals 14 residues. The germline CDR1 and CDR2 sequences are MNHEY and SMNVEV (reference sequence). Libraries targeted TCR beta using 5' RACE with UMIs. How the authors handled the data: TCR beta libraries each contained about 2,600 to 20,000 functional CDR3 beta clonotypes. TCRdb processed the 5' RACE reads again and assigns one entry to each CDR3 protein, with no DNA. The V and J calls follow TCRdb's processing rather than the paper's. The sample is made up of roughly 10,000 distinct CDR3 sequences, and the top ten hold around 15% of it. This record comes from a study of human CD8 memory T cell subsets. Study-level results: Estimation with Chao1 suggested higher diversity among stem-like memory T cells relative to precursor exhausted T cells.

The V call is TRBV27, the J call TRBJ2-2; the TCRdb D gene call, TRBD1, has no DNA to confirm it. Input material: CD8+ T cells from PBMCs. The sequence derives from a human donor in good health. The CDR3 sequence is CASSLFVHTGELFF.